The clone carrying this T cell receptor (beta chain) was recorded a few times. Its antigen remains unknown. Researchers used 5'RACE with constant-segment primers to make TCR alpha and TCR beta cDNA libraries that carry sample barcodes and UMIs. TCRdb re-called the 5' RACE reads through MiXCR, storing one row per CDR3 protein. The table includes over 350,000 distinct CDR3 sequences, about 17% detected once. Germline values: CDR1 DFQATT, CDR2 SNEGSKA (reference sequence). V was trimmed by 0 bases and J by 0 bases, leaving 9 bases between them. The CDR3 spans 15 residues. This specimen belongs to a study of T-cell memory formation after mild COVID-19. Study-wide context: Largely, TCR clusters stayed within a single donor.

Study results and caveats: A subset of responding clones appeared in pre-infection memory, suggesting cross-reactive memory joined.

The chain links TRBV20-1 to TRBJ1-5; weak D call: TRBD1 (5 bases). Sequencing was carried out using PBMCs or a T cell subset sorted from them (not recorded which). This TCR was sampled from a man younger than 35 who had mild COVID-19 (a few samples of this study predate the infection). Cell type and time point are not known. CDR3 amino acids: CSARDRQGSNQPQHF. The CDR3 DNA reads TGCAGTGCTAGAGATCGTCAGGGTAGCAATCAGCCCCAGCATTTT.